This TCR beta chain was identified in a study of shared clonotypes between healthy human individuals. TCRdb keeps only in-frame clones here, not all; method: immunoSEQ multiplex PCR. This table has around 1,000,000 clones, roughly 77% appearing once. This clone has just a few counts. J lost 0 bases, V lost 2 bases, and 5 bases had no gene match. CDR1 and CDR2 (germline): SGHDT, YYEEEE. The CDR3 consists of 16 residues. Sequencing was done on a sample of memory CD4+ T cells from PBMCs. Noted subset: CD45RA-negative fraction. The chain carries TRBV5-6 and TRBJ2-7; 10 nucleotides match TRBD2. This clonotype originated in a man aged 18 to 29 in good health. Some clones in this sample may be carry-over from other donors' samples. The CDR3 coding sequence is TGTGCCAGCAGCTTAGGGTTAGCGGGAGGCTCCTACGAGCAGTACTTC. Its protein is CASSLGLAGGSYEQYF. Complete variable domain (other parts from reference TRBV5-6 and TRBJ2-7): DAGVTQSPTHLIKTRGQQVTLRCSPKSGHDTVSWYQQALGQGPQFIFQYYEEEERQRGNFPDRFSGHQFPNYSSELNVNALLLGDSALYLCASSLGLAGGSYEQYFGPGTRLTVT.